This T cell receptor (beta chain) was obtained from a study of cytomegalovirus exposure and HLA in healthy donors. Whole-study context: Genotyping of under 500 donors showed that 80% to 90% belonged to the Caucasian-associated ancestry cluster. Findings of the study overall: At a 0.05 false discovery rate, a later analysis found about 17,000 TCR beta sequences to be associated with HLA alleles. The authors listed 150 to 200 TCR beta chains as cytomegalovirus-associated. It was in a later analysis that TCR association rates were seen to vary by HLA locus, highest for DRB1 and lowest for HLA-C.

This clone has just one count. The antigen is unknown. CDR3 length: 15 amino acids. Trimming cost V 4 bases and J 1 base, with 14 bases left between them. Per the germline V gene, CDR1 is SGDLS and CDR2 is YYNGEE. 60 Vbeta and 13 Jbeta primers were used in PCR. Only in-frame clones appear in the TCRdb table, and some are missing; sequencing was by immunoSEQ multiplex PCR. The sample carries around 230,000 clones, almost 80% recorded once. The TCR was taken from a male donor in good health and CMV-seronegative. The gene calls are TRBV9 and TRBJ1-1; tentative D call: TRBD1 (6 bases). Material for sequencing was PBMCs. This CDR3 reads CASSPPRGRNTEAFF. The CDR3 region has the DNA TGTGCCAGCAGCCCACCCAGGGGACGGAACACTGAAGCTTTCTTT.